Shown below are 22 T cell receptor beta chains from a single sample sequenced in a study of Tregs in tolerant kidney transplant recipients. Sequencing used immunoSEQ multiplex PCR; TCRdb keeps in-frame clones, though not all of them. This repertoire comprises about 48,000 clones; its ten largest clones make up about 0.85%. The source material was CD4+ T cells from blood, sampled before the transplant. The receptor set was obtained from a human donor who received a combined kidney and bone marrow transplant.

On this clone itself: The CDR3 extends 3 residues past the end of the read, so its final part is completed from the germline J gene. The chain is built from TRBV30 and TRBJ1-2; D remains unclear. V lost 6 bases and J lost 7, with 15 bases in between. Germline lookup yields CDR1 GTSNPN and CDR2 SVGIG (reference sequence). The length of the CDR3 is 12 residues. This CDR3 is CACQVYGGGYTF. CDR3 bases read: TGTGCCTGTCAGGTTTATGGTGGTGGC.

A word on this clone: Read coverage stops 3 residues before the CDR3 terminus; the germline J gene supplies the remainder. The chain couples TRBV11-1 to TRBJ2-7; TRBD1 agrees at 9 bases. CDR3 length equals 15 residues. Germline V lookup: CDR1 SGHAT, CDR2 FQDESV (reference sequence). Unmatched junction bases numbered 7, after V lost 5 bases and J lost 2 bases. This CDR3 is CASSQGRTGAYEQYF. CDR3 DNA (partial): TGTGCCAGCAGCCAAGGCAGGACAGGGGCCTACGAG.

Notes on this clone: The CDR3 extends 3 residues past the end of the read, so its final part is completed from the germline J gene. The chain is built from TRBV7-9 and TRBJ1-4; tentative D call: TRBD1 (5 bases). Germline V lookup: CDR1 SEHNR, CDR2 FQNEAQ (reference sequence). V dropped 4 bases and J dropped 0 bases, with 9 bases sitting between them. The CDR3 has 15 amino acids. The CDR3 bases that were read are TGTGCCAGCAGCTCGAGACAGACAACTAATGAAAAA. It codes for CASSSRQTTNEK. The full-length CDR3 reads as CASSSRQTTNEKLFF. The full variable domain, its missing parts supplied by reference TRBV7-9 and TRBJ1-4, is DTGVSQNPRHKITKRGQNVTFRCDPISEHNRLYWYRQTLGQGPEFLTYFQNEAQLEKSRLLSDRFSAERPKGSFSTLEIQRTEQGDSAMYLCASSSRQTTNEKLFFGSGTQLSVL.

About this clone itself: The read stops 3 residues short of the end of the CDR3; the missing end is completed from the germline J gene. This chain connects TRBV20-1 to TRBJ2-1, with TRBD2 matching over 9 bases. The CDR3 length is 15 residues. V lost 1 base to trimming and J lost 5 bases; unmatched junction nucleotides: 6. CDR1 DFQATT and CDR2 SNEGSKA come from the germline V gene (reference sequence). CDR3 sequence reads: CSARVLAGSNNEQFF. The CDR3 bases that were read are TGCAGTGCTAGAGTACTAGCGGGTTCCAACAATGAG.

For this clone: Read data end 3 residues before the CDR3 end; the end is taken from the germline J gene. The chain combines TRBV6-1 with TRBJ2-3; 8 bases align to TRBD1. Trimming cost V 2 bases and J 4 bases; bases outside gene matches: 11. This CDR3 is built from 17 residues. CDR1 is MNHNS and CDR2 is SASEGT in the germline V gene. The DNA read from the CDR3 is TGTGCCAGCAGTGAAATAGGCAGGGGGCAACTCGCAGATACG. Encoded protein: CASSEIGRGQLADT. The full CDR3 sequence reads CASSEIGRGQLADTQYF.

On this clone itself: The read gets to within 3 residues of the CDR3 end, and the germline J gene fills in the rest. The chain joins TRBV29-1 to TRBJ2-7, with D perhaps TRBD2 (5 bases). V lost 0 bases to trimming and J lost 3 bases, with 15 bases between them. CDR3 length: 15 amino acids. Germline CDR1 SQVTM, CDR2 ANQGSEA. CDR3 bases read: TGCAGCGTTGAAGATCCCCTAGCTTCCGACTACGAG. Translated, it gives CSVEDPLASDYE. The complete CDR3 sequence is CSVEDPLASDYEQYF.

About this clone itself: The CDR3 is cut off 3 residues early in the read; its end comes from the germline J gene. The chain links TRBV2 to TRBJ2-1, with TRBD2 matching 11 bases. Trimming at V came to 6 bases and at J to 7 bases, leaving 5 bases not matched to a gene. The CDR3 loop spans 14 amino acids. The germline gives CDR1 SNHLY, CDR2 FYNNEI. CDR3 loop: CASRGSSGRNEQFF. CDR3 bases read: TGTGCCAGCAGGGGTTCTAGCGGGAGGAATGAG.

Note on this clone: The CDR3 extends 3 residues past the end of the read, so its final part is completed from the germline J gene. The chain recombines TRBV18 with TRBJ2-1; possible D gene TRBD1, 7 bases. Germline V lookup: CDR1 KGHSH, CDR2 LQKENI. Trimming stripped 6 bases from V and 8 bases from J, with 11 bases between. This CDR3 spans 12 amino acids. The CDR3 sequence: CASSGGGYEQFF. Partial CDR3 DNA: TGTGCCAGCTCCGGAGGGGGCTATGAG.

A word on this clone: The read finishes 3 residues shy of the CDR3 end, and the germline J gene is used to complete it. The rearrangement uses TRBV18 and TRBJ1-3; D gene unclear. The V and J ends lost 3 bases and 0 bases respectively, with 6 bases between them. The length of the CDR3 is 14 residues. CDR1 is KGHSH and CDR2 is LQKENI in the germline V gene. Here the CDR3 reads CASSPNSSGNTIYF. CDR3 DNA, as far as it was read: TGTGCCAGCTCACCGAACAGCTCTGGAAACACC. Combining the CDR3 with reference TRBV18 and TRBJ1-3 gives the whole variable domain NAGVMQNPRHLVRRRGQEARLRCSPMKGHSHVYWYRQLPEEGLKFMVYLQKENIIDESGMPKERFSAEFPKEGPSILRIQQVVRGDSAAYFCASSPNSSGNTIYFGEGSWLTVV.

As to this clone: The CDR3 extends 3 residues past the end of the read, so its final part is completed from the germline J gene. This chain links TRBV5-1 with TRBJ2-3, with D unclear. The CDR3 extends over 14 amino acids. V dropped 0 bases and J dropped 2 bases, with 7 bases sitting between them. Germline-derived CDR1 and CDR2 are SGHRS and YFSETQ. CDR3 loop: CASSLGSNTDTQYF. The DNA read from the CDR3 is TGCGCCAGCAGCTTGGGTTCTAACACAGATACG.

The CDR3 protein is CASTRGGVQDNEQFF. Partial CDR3 DNA: TGTGCCAGCACTCGAGGGGGCGTCCAGGACAATGAG. The rearrangement joins TRBV6-2 or TRBV6-3 to TRBJ2-1; 7 positions match TRBD1. The CDR3 goes on 3 residues after the read ends, and that part is filled in from the germline J gene. The germline V gene encodes CDR1 MNHEY and CDR2 SVGEGT. After removal of 7 bases from V and 5 bases from J, the junction contained 11 bases not matched to a gene. The CDR3 is made up of 15 amino acids.

In regard to this clone: The read terminates 3 residues ahead of where the CDR3 ends, so the germline J gene completes it. The chain is built from TRBV30 and TRBJ1-1, with 9 bases aligning to TRBD1. The germline V gene encodes CDR1 GTSNPN and CDR2 SVGIG (reference sequence). The trim removed 2 bases at V and 1 base at J, leaving 2 bases unmatched. The length of the CDR3 is 14 residues. The DNA read from the CDR3 is TGTGCCTGGAGTACGACAGGGGGGAACACTGAA. It yields the protein CAWSTTGGNTE. The full CDR3 is CAWSTTGGNTEAFF.

With regard to this clone: The read falls 3 residues short of the CDR3 end, and the missing part is taken from the germline J gene. The chain has TRBV29-1 and TRBJ2-7; 11 bases fit TRBD2. CDR1 is SQVTM and CDR2 is ANQGSEA in the germline V gene. The CDR3 runs 14 residues. V dropped 6 bases and J dropped 1; count of bases not matched to a gene: 5. The CDR3: CSVSGTSGSYEQYF. The CDR3 DNA, read in part, is TGCAGCGTCTCCGGGACTAGCGGTTCCTACGAG.

As regards this clone: From the germline J gene comes the end of the CDR3, since the read stops 3 residues before it. J is TRBJ1-1 and V is TRBV5-6, with a tentative D call TRBD1 (5 bases). Germline CDR1 and CDR2: SGHDT and YYEEEE. This CDR3 has 15 amino acids. Between the trimmed V and J ends, which lost 0 bases and 4 bases, there was a span of 13 bases. This chain's CDR3 is CASSLVTARGTEAFF. The DNA read from the CDR3 is TGTGCCAGCAGCTTGGTGACAGCGAGAGGCACTGAA.

On this clone itself: The read ends 3 residues shy of where the CDR3 ends; the end is completed using the germline J gene. The chain uses TRBV7-9 and TRBJ1-1, with D hard to call. The CDR3 is 13 amino acids. Germline CDR1 SEHNR, CDR2 FQNEAQ (reference sequence). V dropped 1 base and J dropped 3 bases, with 6 bases sitting between them. The part of the CDR3 DNA that was read is TGTGCCAGCAGCTTAGTAGTGGACACTGAA. It encodes CASSLVVDTE. The full CDR3 is CASSLVVDTEAFF.

Of note for this clone: The read terminates 3 residues ahead of where the CDR3 ends, so the germline J gene completes it. The V call is TRBV20-1, the J call TRBJ2-1, with 9 bases fitting TRBD1. Per the germline V gene, CDR1 is DFQATT and CDR2 is SNEGSKA (reference sequence). V gave up 3 bases and J gave up 8 bases; unmatched junction bases: 8. The CDR3 loop spans 14 amino acids. Partial CDR3 DNA: TGCAGTGCTAGGGGTCAACAGGGGGCAGATGAG. Translated, it gives CSARGQQGADE. The whole CDR3 reads CSARGQQGADEQFF.

As regards this clone: The read comes to an end 3 residues before the CDR3 does, leaving the germline J gene to fill in the end. The J gene is TRBJ2-1, the V gene TRBV5-1; D perhaps matches TRBD2 (6 bases). There are 14 residues in the CDR3. The germline V gene has CDR1 SGHRS and CDR2 YFSETQ. Trimming left V 4 bases short and J 8 bases short, with 16 bases between. Partial CDR3 DNA: TGCGCCAGCAGCGCGGGCGGGCTAGCGCATGAG. Translation gives CASSAGGLAHE. The whole CDR3 is CASSAGGLAHEQFF.

Of note for this clone: Coverage ceases 3 residues before the CDR3 finishes, and the germline J gene fills in the end. The rearrangement links TRBV10-3 to TRBJ2-1; possible D gene TRBD2, 5 bases. This CDR3 contains 13 residues. Trimming left V 5 bases short and J 9 bases short, with 14 bases between. CDR1 and CDR2 from the germline V gene are ENHRY and SYGVKD. The part of the CDR3 DNA that was read is TGTGCCATCAGTTTCGTTAGCGAAGGTGAG. This encodes CAISFVSEGE. The entire CDR3 sequence reads CAISFVSEGEQFF.

On this clone: The read comes to an end 3 residues before the CDR3 does, leaving the germline J gene to fill in the end. This chain uses TRBV19 with TRBJ1-5; D gene unclear. CDR3 size: 13 residues. Germline V gene data show CDR1 as LNHDA and CDR2 as SQIVND (reference sequence). The germline V and J ends were trimmed by 4 bases and 1 base, with 5 bases remaining between them. CDR3 DNA (partial): TGTGCCAGTAGTACTAAAAGCAATCAGCCC. The encoded protein is CASSTKSNQP. The whole CDR3 reads CASSTKSNQPQHF. Drawing the rest from reference TRBV19 and TRBJ1-5, the complete variable domain is DGGITQSPKYLFRKEGQNVTLSCEQNLNHDAMYWYRQDPGQGLRLIYYSQIVNDFQKGDIAEGYSVSREKKESFPLTVTSAQKNPTAFYLCASSTKSNQPQHFGDGTRLSIL.

CDR3: CAWSVLAGGFYEQYF. Partial CDR3 DNA: TGTGCCTGGAGTGTGTTAGCGGGAGGGTTCTACGAG. The chain carries TRBV30 and TRBJ2-7, with 11 bases identical to TRBD2. The CDR3 is cut off 3 residues early in the read; its end comes from the germline J gene. V lost 0 bases and J lost 3; bases outside the gene matches: 4. Per the germline V gene, CDR1 is GTSNPN and CDR2 is SVGIG (reference sequence). CDR3 length equals 15 residues.

Concerning this clone itself: The CDR3 end is not reached by the read, which stops 3 residues before it; the germline J gene fills it in. The chain uses TRBV29-1 and TRBJ2-1; TRBD2 matches at 13 bases. Trimming at V came to 4 bases and at J to 0 bases, leaving 6 bases not matched to a gene. Germline V gene sequence: CDR1 SQVTM, CDR2 ANQGSEA. This CDR3 is built from 17 residues. CDR3 DNA, as far as it was read: TGCAGCGTTGCGACTAGCGGGAGGCCGAGCTCCTACAATGAG. Protein sequence: CSVATSGRPSSYNE. The whole CDR3 protein is CSVATSGRPSSYNEQFF.

On this clone: The read comes to an end 3 residues before the CDR3 does, leaving the germline J gene to fill in the end. The rearrangement joins TRBV6-2 or TRBV6-3 to TRBJ2-3; 8 bases line up with TRBD2. Trimming took 0 bases from V and 6 from J; bases not matched to a gene: 11. Germline CDR1 reads MNHEY; CDR2 reads SVGEGT. CDR3 length: 17 amino acids. This CDR3 reads CASSYSGSGSIRDTQYF. The sequenced CDR3 bases are TGTGCCAGCAGTTACTCTGGGAGCGGGAGTATTAGGGATACG.